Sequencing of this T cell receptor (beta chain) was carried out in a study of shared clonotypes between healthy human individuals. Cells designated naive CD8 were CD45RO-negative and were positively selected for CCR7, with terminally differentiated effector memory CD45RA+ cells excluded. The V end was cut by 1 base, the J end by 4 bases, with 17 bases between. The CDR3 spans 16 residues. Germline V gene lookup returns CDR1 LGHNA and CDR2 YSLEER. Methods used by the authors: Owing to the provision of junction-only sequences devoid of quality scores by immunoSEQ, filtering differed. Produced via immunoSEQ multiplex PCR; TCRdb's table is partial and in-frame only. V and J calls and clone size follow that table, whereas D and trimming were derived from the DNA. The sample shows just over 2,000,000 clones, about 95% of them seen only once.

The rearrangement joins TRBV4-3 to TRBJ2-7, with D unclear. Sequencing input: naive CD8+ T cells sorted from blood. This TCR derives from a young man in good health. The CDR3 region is CASSQVSHSFGYEQYF. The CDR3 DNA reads TGCGCCAGCAGCCAAGTGTCCCACTCCTTTGGGTACGAGCAGTACTTC.